Listed below are T cell receptor beta chains from one sample, sequenced in a study of shared T cell receptors in the human thymus. Sequenced by immunoSEQ multiplex PCR; TCRdb stores in-frame clones only, minus some. Of about 400,000 clones listed, around 93% are singletons. The sample consisted of thymocytes. The source of these receptors is a human donor. Each CDR3 is given with its conserved first and last residue. A D gene is named only where the DNA matches it firmly. Size tells how often a clone was seen (once, few, many) or the class of an expanded clone, and some rows leave it out.

NA NA TRBJ1-1 TRBV7-6 CASSPWRNTEAFF TGTGCCAGCAGCCCATGGAGAAACACTGAAGCTTTCTTT
NA NA TRBJ2-7 TRBV28 CASSLPTVGSYEQYF TGTGCCAGCAGTTTACCCACGGTAGGCTCCTACGAGCAGTACTTC
NA TRBD1 TRBJ2-5 TRBV27 CASSVSRGREDEETQYF TGTGCCAGCAGCGTATCTAGGGGGCGCGAGGACGAAGAGACCCAGTACTTC
NA TRBD1 TRBJ1-1 TRBV5-6 CASSPGTGGLNTEAFF TGTGCCAGCAGCCCGGGGACAGGGGGTTTGAACACTGAAGCTTTCTTT
NA NA TRBJ1-5 TRBV18 CASSPRVGSNQPQHF TGTGCCAGCTCACCACGCGTAGGTAGCAATCAGCCCCAGCATTTT
NA TRBD2 TRBJ2-7 TRBV7-9 CASSQRAGSSYEQYF TGTGCCAGCAGCCAAAGAGCGGGAAGCTCCTACGAGCAGTACTTC
NA TRBD2 TRBJ2-5 TRBV27 CASSPPGGVQETQYF TGTGCCAGCAGCCCCCCTGGGGGGGTCCAAGAGACCCAGTACTTC
NA NA TRBJ1-2 TRBV6-1 CASSSPYGYTF TGTGCCAGCAGTTCCCCTTATGGCTACACCTTC
NA NA TRBJ1-1 TRBV21-1 CASSAGTATRGAFF TGTGCCAGCAGCGCGGGGACAGCGACGAGGGGAGCTTTCTTT
NA NA TRBJ2-6 TRBV28 CASSHRELALTF TGTGCCAGCAGCCACCGGGAGCTAGCCCTGACTTTC
once TRBD1 TRBJ2-2 TRBV2 CASNKGAVSDTGELFF TGTGCCAGCAATAAGGGGGCGGTGTCTGACACCGGGGAGCTGTTTTTT
NA NA TRBJ1-1 TRBV6-5 CASTREFNTEAFF TGTGCCAGCACTCGCGAGTTCAACACTGAAGCTTTCTTT
NA NA TRBJ1-3 TRBV28 CASSLGGSSGNTIYF TGTGCCAGCAGCCTAGGGGGGAGCTCTGGAAACACCATATATTTT
NA NA TRBJ2-3 TRBV15 CATSSPPTSLKKDTQYF TGTGCCACCAGCAGCCCCCCGACTAGTTTGAAAAAAGATACGCAGTATTTT
NA TRBD2 TRBJ2-1 TRBV4-1 CASSHRAGVYNEQFF TGCGCCAGCAGCCACCGAGCGGGAGTCTACAATGAGCAGTTCTTC
NA NA TRBJ2-1 TRBV27 CASSLYRSRARTLASSYNEQFF TGTGCCAGCAGTCTCTACCGCAGCCGGGCCAGGACGCTAGCATCCTCCTACAATGAGCAGTTCTTC
NA TRBD1 TRBJ2-7 TRBV7-9 CASSLRQGSEQYF TGTGCCAGCAGCCTCCGACAGGGATCCGAGCAGTACTTC
NA NA TRBJ1-1 TRBV20-1 CSASRTEAFF TGCAGTGCTTCGCGCACTGAAGCTTTCTTT
NA TRBD1 TRBJ1-5 TRBV6-4 CASSDRLDRDSNQPQHF TGTGCCAGCAGTGACCGCCTGGACAGGGATAGCAATCAGCCCCAGCATTTT
once NA TRBJ1-5 TRBV6-5 CASSYGYEGNQPQHF TGTGCCAGCAGTTACGGGTACGAGGGGAATCAGCCCCAGCATTTT
NA NA TRBJ2-7 TRBV7-8 CASSLRGNAEQYF TGTGCCAGCAGCTTGAGAGGGAACGCTGAGCAGTACTTC
NA TRBD1 TRBJ2-4 TRBV10-2 CASSGDRDFCKNIQYF TGCGCCAGCAGTGGGGACAGGGATTTTTGCAAAAACATTCAGTACTTC
NA TRBD2 TRBJ2-7 TRBV2 CASRNCGGYEQYF TGTGCCAGCAGGAATTGCGGGGGCTACGAGCAGTACTTC
NA TRBD2 TRBJ2-5 TRBV2 CAKGLAGETQYF TGTGCCAAGGGACTAGCGGGAGAGACCCAGTACTTC
NA NA TRBJ1-4 TRBV4-2 CASSQDLSPNEKLFF TGTGCCAGCAGCCAAGATTTGAGTCCCAATGAAAAACTGTTTTTT
once TRBD1 TRBJ2-3 TRBV12-5 CASGTNPGQGLIHTDTQYF TGTGCTAGTGGTACAAACCCGGGACAGGGCCTAATCCACACAGATACGCAGTATTTT
NA NA TRBJ2-7 TRBV12-2 CASRLARRGRNEQYF TGTGCAAGTCGCTTAGCTCGGCGGGGAAGGAACGAGCAGTACTTC
few NA TRBJ2-7 TRBV5-4 CASSSSYEQYF TGTGCCAGCAGCTCCTCCTACGAGCAGTACTTC
NA NA TRBJ2-1 TRBV6-5 CASSPDPAGNEQFF TGTGCCAGCAGCCCGGACCCTGCGGGGAATGAGCAGTTCTTC
NA TRBD2 TRBJ2-3 TRBV11-2 CASSPSGEGCGVVDTQYF TGTGCCAGCAGCCCTTCGGGGGAGGGTTGCGGAGTGGTGGATACGCAGTATTTT
NA TRBD1 TRBJ1-2 TRBV5-4 CASSWGQGGDYGYTF TGTGCCAGCAGCTGGGGACAGGGGGGCGACTATGGCTACACCTTC
NA NA TRBJ2-1 TRBV28 CASSPRAPTYNEQFF TGTGCCAGCAGCCCCAGGGCGCCTACCTACAATGAGCAGTTCTTC
NA TRBD2 TRBJ2-7 TRBV4-1 CASSQDHASGSYEQYF TGCGCCAGCAGCCAAGATCACGCTAGCGGGAGTTACGAGCAGTACTTC
NA TRBD2 TRBJ2-7 TRBV11-2 CASSSTGTSGYEQYF TGTGCCAGCAGCTCAACCGGGACTAGCGGCTACGAGCAGTACTTC
NA TRBD2 TRBJ2-7 TRBV11-2 CASSLDRTSGSLYEQYF TGTGCCAGCAGCTTAGACCGGACTAGCGGGAGTTTGTACGAGCAGTACTTC
NA NA TRBJ2-6 TRBV14 CASSPIQRSALGANVLTF TGTGCCAGCAGCCCAATTCAGAGGTCCGCTCTGGGGGCCAACGTCCTGACTTTC
once NA TRBJ2-2 TRBV28 CASSHRATGELFF TGTGCCAGCAGTCACAGGGCCACCGGGGAGCTGTTTTTT
NA NA TRBJ1-3 TRBV21-1 CASQTDRAGNTIYF TGTGCCAGCCAAACGGACAGAGCCGGAAACACCATATATTTT
NA NA TRBJ1-4 TRBV7-9 CASSLEWVGSEKLFF TGTGCCAGCAGCTTAGAATGGGTAGGGTCGGAAAAACTGTTTTTT
NA NA TRBJ1-3 TRBV25-1 CASSEETRDSGNTIYF TGTGCCAGCAGTGAAGAAACGAGAGACTCTGGAAACACCATATATTTT
NA NA TRBJ1-4 TRBV5-8 CASGAGEKLFF TGTGCCAGCGGGGCGGGTGAAAAACTGTTTTTT
NA TRBD1 TRBJ1-3 TRBV9 CASSVDWDSSSGNTIYF TGTGCCAGCAGCGTAGATTGGGACAGCAGCTCTGGAAACACCATATATTTT
NA NA TRBJ2-7 TRBV14 CASSRQGYEQYF TGTGCCAGCAGCCGGCAGGGCTACGAGCAGTACTTC
NA NA TRBJ2-7 TRBV7-6 CASSRDRSYEQYF TGTGCCAGCAGCCGAGACAGATCCTACGAGCAGTACTTC
NA TRBD2 TRBJ2-2 TRBV30 CAWSVALAGNTGELFF TGTGCCTGGAGTGTAGCCCTAGCGGGGAACACCGGGGAGCTGTTTTTT
NA NA TRBJ2-7 TRBV30 CAWSVSGFRPYEQYF TGTGCCTGGAGTGTTTCAGGGTTTCGGCCCTACGAGCAGTACTTC
once NA TRBJ2-2 TRBV19 CASSILAGQPNTGELFF TGTGCCAGTAGTATATTGGCGGGACAACCAAACACCGGGGAGCTGTTTTTT
NA NA TRBJ2-5 TRBV4-1 CASSQGGPSDGTQETQYF TGCGCCAGCAGCCAAGGCGGTCCCTCTGACGGGACCCAAGAGACCCAGTACTTC